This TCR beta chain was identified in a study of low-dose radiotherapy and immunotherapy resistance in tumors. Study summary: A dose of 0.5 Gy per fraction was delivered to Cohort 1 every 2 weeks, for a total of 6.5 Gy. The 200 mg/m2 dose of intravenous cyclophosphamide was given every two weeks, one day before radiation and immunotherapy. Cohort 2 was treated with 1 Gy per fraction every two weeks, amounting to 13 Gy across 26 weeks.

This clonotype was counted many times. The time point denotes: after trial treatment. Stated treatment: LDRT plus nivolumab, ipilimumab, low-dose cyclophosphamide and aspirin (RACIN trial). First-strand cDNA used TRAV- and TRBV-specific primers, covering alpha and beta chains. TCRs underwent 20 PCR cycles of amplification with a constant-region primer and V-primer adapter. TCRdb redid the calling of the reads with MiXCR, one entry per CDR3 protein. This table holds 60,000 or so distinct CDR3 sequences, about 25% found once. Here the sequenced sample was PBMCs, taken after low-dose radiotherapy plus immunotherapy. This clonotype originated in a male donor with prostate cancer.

CDR3 coding DNA: TGTGCCAGCTCACCTCCCCTCAGGGGGGATACGCAGTATTTT. Translating gives CASSPPLRGDTQYF. This chain joins TRBV18 and TRBJ2-3; 7 nucleotides align to TRBD1. There are 14 residues in the CDR3. The V segment lost 3 bases and the J segment 6 bases; nucleotides outside the gene matches: 6. In germline, CDR1 is KGHSH, CDR2 LQKENI.